The clone carrying this TCR beta chain was recorded many times. This sample stems from a study of regulatory T cells in long-lasting Graves disease. Germline V gives CDR1 SGHVS, CDR2 FQNEAQ. V was trimmed by 5 bases and J by 0 bases, leaving 16 bases between them. The CDR3 is made up of 16 amino acids. Indicated time point: newly diagnosed GD, antithyroid drugs for less than 3 months. PBMCs were the source of the RNA used for TCR sequencing. It was by American Thyroid Association guidelines that Graves' disease was diagnosed. In building TCR beta libraries, iRepertoire HTBI primers were used together with Arm-PCR of CDR3 regions. TCRdb redid the calling of the multiplex PCR reads with MiXCR, one entry per CDR3 protein. The table records some 400,000 distinct CDR3 sequences, just under 15% of them present only once. The same specimen was also included in a second study, on T cells in Graves' hyperthyroidism and ophthalmopathy. This second report adds: The HTBI primer set drove a first-round RT-PCR of the TCR CDR3. Most clonotypes expanded in thyroid above 0.001 were likewise present in blood.

The chain links TRBV7-8 to TRBJ2-5; D is ambiguous. The source material was peripheral blood mononuclear cells (PBMCs), sampled at new diagnosis, from a patient treated with antithyroid drugs. The receptor comes from a woman aged 25 to 39 with Graves disease. In DNA, the CDR3 is TGTGCCAGCAGCCCCTATCTCTCTAGGGACCAAGAGACCCAGTACTTC. Protein product: CASSPYLSRDQETQYF.